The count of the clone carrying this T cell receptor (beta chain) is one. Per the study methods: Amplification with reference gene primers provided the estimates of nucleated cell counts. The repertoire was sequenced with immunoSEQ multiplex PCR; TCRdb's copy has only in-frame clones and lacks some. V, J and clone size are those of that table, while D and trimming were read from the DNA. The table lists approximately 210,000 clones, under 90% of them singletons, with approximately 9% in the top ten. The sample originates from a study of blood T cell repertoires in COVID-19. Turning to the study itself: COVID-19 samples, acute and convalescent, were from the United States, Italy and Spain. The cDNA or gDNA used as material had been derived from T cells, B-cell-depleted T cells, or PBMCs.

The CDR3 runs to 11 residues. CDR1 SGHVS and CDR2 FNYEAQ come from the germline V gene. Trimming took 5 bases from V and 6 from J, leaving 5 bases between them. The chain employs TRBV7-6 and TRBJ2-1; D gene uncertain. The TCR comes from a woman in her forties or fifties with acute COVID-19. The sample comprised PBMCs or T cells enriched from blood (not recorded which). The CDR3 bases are TGTGCCAGCAGCCCGTTCAATGAGCAGTTCTTC. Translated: CASSPFNEQFF.